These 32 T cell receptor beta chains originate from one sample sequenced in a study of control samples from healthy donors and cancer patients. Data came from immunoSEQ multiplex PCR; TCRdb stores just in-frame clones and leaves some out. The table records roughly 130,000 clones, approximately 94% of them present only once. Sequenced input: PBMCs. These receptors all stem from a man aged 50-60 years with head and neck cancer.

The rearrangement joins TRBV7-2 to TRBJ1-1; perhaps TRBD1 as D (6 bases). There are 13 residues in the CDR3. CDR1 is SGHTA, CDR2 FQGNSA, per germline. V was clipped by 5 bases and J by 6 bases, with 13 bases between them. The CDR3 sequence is CASSGQGLAEAFF. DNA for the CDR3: TGTGCCAGCAGCGGCCAGGGGTTAGCTGAAGCTTTCTTT.

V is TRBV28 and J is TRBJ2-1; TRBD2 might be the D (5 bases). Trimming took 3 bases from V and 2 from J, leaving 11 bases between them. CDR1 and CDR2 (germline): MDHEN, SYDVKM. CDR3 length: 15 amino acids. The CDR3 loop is CASSFPARAYNEQFF. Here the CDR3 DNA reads TGTGCCAGCAGTTTCCCCGCGAGGGCCTACAATGAGCAGTTCTTC.

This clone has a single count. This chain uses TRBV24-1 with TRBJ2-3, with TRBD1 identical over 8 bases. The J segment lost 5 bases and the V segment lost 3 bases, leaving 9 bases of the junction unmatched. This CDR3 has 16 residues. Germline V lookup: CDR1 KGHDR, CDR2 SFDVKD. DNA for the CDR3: TGTGCCACCAGTGATACACGGACAGGGCAATTAGATACGCAGTATTTT. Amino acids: CATSDTRTGQLDTQYF.

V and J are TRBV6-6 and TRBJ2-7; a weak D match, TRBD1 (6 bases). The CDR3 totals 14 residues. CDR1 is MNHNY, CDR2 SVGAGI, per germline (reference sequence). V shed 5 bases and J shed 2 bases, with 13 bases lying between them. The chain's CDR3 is CASSTGMGAYEQYF. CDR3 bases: TGTGCCAGCAGTACAGGGATGGGGGCCTACGAGCAGTACTTC.

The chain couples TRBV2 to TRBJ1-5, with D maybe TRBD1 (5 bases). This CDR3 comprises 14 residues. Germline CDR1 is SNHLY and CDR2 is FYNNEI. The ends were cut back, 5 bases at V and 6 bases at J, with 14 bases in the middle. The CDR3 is CASSPSGFSQPQHF. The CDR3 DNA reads TGTGCCAGCAGTCCCTCAGGGTTCAGTCAGCCCCAGCATTTT.

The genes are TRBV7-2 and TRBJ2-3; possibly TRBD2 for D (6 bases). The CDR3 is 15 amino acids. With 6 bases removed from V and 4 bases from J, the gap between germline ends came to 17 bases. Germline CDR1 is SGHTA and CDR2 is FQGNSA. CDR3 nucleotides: TGTGCCAGCAGGGAGACCCGGGGACTTTCAGATACGCAGTATTTT. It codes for CASRETRGLSDTQYF.

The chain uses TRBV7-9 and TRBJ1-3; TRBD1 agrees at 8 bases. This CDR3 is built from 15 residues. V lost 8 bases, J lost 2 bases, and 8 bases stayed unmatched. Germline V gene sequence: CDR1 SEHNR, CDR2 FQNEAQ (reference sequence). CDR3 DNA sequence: TGTGCCAGCGGGCCTGACAGGGGCACTGGAAACACCATATATTTT. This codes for CASGPDRGTGNTIYF.

In DNA form, the CDR3 reads TGTGCCAGCTCACCAGGGTTAAAGGAAAAACTGTTTTTT. It codes for CASSPGLKEKLFF. The V call is TRBV18, the J call TRBJ1-4; D unclear. The V and J ends lost 2 bases and 8 bases respectively, with 9 bases between them. There are 13 residues in the CDR3. CDR1 KGHSH and CDR2 LQKENI come from the germline V gene.

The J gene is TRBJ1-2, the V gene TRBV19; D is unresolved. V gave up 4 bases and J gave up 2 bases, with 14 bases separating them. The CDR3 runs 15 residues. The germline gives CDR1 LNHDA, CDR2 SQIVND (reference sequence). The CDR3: CASSTNPGRNYGYTF. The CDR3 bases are TGTGCCAGTAGTACAAATCCCGGGAGGAACTATGGCTACACCTTC.

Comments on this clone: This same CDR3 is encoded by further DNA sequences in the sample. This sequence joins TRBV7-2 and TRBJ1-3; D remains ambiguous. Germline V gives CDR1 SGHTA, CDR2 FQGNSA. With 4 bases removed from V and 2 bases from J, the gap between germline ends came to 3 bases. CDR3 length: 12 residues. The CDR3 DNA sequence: TGTGCCAGCAGCTCAGCTGGAAACACCATATATTTT. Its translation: CASSSAGNTIYF.

The CDR3 protein is CASSKGQGRIWANVLTF. In DNA, the CDR3 is TGTGCCAGCAGCAAGGGACAGGGGAGGATCTGGGCCAACGTCCTGACTTTC. V and J are TRBV7-2 and TRBJ2-6; 10 bases align to TRBD1. Germline V gene sequence: CDR1 SGHTA, CDR2 FQGNSA. This CDR3 has 17 residues. The ends lost 5 bases at V and 5 bases at J; junction bases unmatched: 9.

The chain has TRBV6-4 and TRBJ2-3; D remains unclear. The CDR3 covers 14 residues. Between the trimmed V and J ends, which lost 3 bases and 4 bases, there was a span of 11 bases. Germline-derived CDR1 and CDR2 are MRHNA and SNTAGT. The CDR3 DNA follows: TGTGCCAGCAGTGAATCGTTGCCCCCAGATACGCAGTATTTT. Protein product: CASSESLPPDTQYF.

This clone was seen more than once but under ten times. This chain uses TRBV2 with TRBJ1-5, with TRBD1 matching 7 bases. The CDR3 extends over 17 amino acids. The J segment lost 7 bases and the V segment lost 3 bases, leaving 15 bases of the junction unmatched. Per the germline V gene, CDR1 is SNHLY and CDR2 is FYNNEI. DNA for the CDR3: TGTGCCAGCAGTGATGAATTGACAGGGAGGGTCAGACAGCCCCAGCATTTT. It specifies CASSDELTGRVRQPQHF.

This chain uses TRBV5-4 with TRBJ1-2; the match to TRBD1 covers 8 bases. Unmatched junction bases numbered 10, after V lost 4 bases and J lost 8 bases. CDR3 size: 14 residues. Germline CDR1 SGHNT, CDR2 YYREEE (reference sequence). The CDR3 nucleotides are TGTGCCAGCAGCGACTCAGGGGGCGGAAGAGGCTACACCTTC. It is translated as CASSDSGGGRGYTF.

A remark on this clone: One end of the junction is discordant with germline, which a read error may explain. CDR3 sequence reads: CASSYSSPSTGGEDF. The CDR3 coding sequence is TGTGCCAGCAGTTACTCGTCGCCATCTACAGGGGGAGAGGACTTC. The genes are TRBV6-5 and TRBJ2-5, with 8 bases matching TRBD1. Germline assignment: CDR1 MNHEY and CDR2 SVGAGI. This CDR3 is 15 amino acids long.

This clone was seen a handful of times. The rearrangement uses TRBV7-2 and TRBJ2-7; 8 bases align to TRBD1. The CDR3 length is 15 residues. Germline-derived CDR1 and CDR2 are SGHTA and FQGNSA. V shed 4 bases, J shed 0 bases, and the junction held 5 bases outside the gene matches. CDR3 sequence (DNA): TGTGCCAGCAGCTGGACAGGGACGACCTCCTACGAGCAGTACTTC. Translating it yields CASSWTGTTSYEQYF.

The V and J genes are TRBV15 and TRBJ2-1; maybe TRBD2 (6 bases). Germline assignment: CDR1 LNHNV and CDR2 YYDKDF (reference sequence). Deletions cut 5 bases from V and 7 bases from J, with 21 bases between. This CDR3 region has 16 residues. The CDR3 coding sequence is TGTGCCACCAGCCCCCAGCTACGACTAGAAGGTAATGAGCAGTTCTTC. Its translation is CATSPQLRLEGNEQFF.

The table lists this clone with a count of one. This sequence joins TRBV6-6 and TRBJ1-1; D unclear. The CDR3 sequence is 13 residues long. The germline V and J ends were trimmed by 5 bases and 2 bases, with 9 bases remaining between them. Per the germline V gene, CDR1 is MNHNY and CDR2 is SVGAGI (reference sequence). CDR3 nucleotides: TGTGCCAGCAGTGATCCAGCCAACACTGAAGCTTTCTTT. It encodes CASSDPANTEAFF.

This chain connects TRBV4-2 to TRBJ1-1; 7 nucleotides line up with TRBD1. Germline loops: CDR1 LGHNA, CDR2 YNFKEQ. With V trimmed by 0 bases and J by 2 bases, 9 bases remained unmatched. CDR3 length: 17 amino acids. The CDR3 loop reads CASSQDLAGGRNTEAFF. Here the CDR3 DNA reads TGTGCCAGCAGCCAAGATTTGGCAGGGGGGCGAAACACTGAAGCTTTCTTT.

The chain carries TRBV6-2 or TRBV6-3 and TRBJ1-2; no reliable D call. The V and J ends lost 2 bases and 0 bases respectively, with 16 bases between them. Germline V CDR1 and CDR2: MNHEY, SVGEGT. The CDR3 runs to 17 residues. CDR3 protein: CASSYRSARQSNYGYTF. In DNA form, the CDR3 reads TGTGCCAGCAGTTACCGGTCCGCGCGACAATCTAACTATGGCTACACCTTC.

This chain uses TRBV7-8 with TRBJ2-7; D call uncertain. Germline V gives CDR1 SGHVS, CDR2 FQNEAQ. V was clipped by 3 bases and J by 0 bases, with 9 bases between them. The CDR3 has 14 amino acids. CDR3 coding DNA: TGTGCCAGCAGCTTCGACCGGAGCTCCTACGAGCAGTACTTC. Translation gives CASSFDRSSYEQYF.

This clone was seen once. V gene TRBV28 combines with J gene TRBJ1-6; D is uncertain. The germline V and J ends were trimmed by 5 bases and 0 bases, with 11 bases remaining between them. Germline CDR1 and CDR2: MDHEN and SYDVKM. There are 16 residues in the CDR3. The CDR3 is CASSPSQSSYNSPLHF. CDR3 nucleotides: TGTGCCAGCAGTCCTTCCCAGAGCTCCTATAATTCACCCCTCCACTTT.

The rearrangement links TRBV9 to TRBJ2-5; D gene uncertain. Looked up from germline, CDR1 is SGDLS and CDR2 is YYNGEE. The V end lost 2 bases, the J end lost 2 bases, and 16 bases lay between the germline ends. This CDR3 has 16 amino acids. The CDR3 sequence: CASSVSQQNDQETQYF. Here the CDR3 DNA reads TGTGCCAGCAGCGTCTCCCAACAGAACGATCAAGAGACCCAGTACTTC.

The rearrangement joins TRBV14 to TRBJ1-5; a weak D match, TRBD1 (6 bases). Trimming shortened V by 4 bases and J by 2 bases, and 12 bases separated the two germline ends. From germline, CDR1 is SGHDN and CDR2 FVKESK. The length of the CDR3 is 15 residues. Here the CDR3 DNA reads TGTGCCAGCAGCCCGGCGGGGGCGGGCAATCAGCCCCAGCATTTT. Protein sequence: CASSPAGAGNQPQHF.

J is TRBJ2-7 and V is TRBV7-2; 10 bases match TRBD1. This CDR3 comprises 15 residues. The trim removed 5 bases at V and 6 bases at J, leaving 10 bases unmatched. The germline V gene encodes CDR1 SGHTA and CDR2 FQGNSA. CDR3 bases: TGTGCCAGCAGCCCCTACGGGACAGGGGCTTCCGAGCAGTACTTC. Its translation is CASSPYGTGASEQYF.

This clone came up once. The CDR3 region is CASSVEGVGSGELFF. In DNA, the CDR3 is TGTGCCAGCAGCGTAGAGGGAGTGGGATCCGGGGAGCTGTTTTTT. The chain is built from TRBV9 and TRBJ2-2; D might be TRBD2 (5 bases). V lost 0 bases and J 6 bases, leaving 12 bases between the germline ends. Germline V gene lookup returns CDR1 SGDLS and CDR2 YYNGEE. The CDR3 is 15 amino acids.

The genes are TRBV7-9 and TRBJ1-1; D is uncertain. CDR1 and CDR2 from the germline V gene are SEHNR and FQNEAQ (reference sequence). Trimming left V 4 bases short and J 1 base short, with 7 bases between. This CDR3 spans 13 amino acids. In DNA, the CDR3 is TGTGCCAGCAGCTCTCAGGAGAACACTGAAGCTTTCTTT. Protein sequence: CASSSQENTEAFF.

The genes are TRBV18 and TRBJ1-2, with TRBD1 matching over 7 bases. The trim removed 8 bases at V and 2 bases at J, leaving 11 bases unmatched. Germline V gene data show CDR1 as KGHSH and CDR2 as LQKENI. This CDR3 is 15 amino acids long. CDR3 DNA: TGTGCCAGCCAAGACAGGGCTCAAACCAACTATGGCTACACCTTC. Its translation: CASQDRAQTNYGYTF.

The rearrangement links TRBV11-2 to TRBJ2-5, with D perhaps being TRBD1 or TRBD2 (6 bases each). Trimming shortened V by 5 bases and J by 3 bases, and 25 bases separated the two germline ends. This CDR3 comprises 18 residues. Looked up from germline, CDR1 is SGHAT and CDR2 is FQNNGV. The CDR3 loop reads CASSPPGGGHRDKETQYF. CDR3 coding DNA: TGTGCCAGCAGCCCCCCAGGAGGGGGACACAGGGACAAAGAGACCCAGTACTTC.

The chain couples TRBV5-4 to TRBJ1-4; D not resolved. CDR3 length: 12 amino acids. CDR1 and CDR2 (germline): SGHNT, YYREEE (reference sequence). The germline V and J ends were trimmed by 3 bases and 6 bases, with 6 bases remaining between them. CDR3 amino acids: CASSSYDEKLFF. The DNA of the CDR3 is TGTGCCAGCAGCTCTTATGATGAAAAACTGTTTTTT.

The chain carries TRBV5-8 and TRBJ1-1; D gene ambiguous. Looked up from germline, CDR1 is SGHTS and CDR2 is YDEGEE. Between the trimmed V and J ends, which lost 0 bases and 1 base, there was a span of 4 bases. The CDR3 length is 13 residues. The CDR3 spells CASSLGGNTEAFF. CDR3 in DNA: TGTGCCAGCAGCTTGGGCGGGAACACTGAAGCTTTCTTT.

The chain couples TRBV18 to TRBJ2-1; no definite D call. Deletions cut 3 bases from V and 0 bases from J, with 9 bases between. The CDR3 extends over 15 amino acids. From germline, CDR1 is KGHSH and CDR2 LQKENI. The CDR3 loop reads CASSPRKNSYNEQFF. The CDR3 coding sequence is TGTGCCAGCTCACCCCGGAAAAACTCCTACAATGAGCAGTTCTTC.